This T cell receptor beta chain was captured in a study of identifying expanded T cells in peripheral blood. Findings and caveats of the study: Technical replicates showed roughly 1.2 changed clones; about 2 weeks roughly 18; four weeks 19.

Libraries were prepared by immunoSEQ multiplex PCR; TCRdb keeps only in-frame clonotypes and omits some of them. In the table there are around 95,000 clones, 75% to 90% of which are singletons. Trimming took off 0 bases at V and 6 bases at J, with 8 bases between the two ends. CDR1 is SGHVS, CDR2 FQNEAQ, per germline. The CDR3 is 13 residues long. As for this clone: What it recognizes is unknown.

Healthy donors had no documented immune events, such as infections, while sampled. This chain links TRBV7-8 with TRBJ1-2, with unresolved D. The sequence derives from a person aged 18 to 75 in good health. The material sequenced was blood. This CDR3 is CASSLAPGDGYTF. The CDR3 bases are TGTGCCAGCAGCTTAGCCCCAGGAGATGGCTACACCTTC.